The 16 T cell receptor beta chains reported below all come from one sample, sequenced in a study of shared clonotypes between healthy human individuals (dated by TCRdb to the early 2020s). Libraries were constructed by the immunoSEQ multiplex PCR assay. TCRdb carries this immuneACCESS record with in-frame sequences only. Its versions omit some clonotypes, under half of them owing to an unresolved V gene in the studies checked, with the rest unexplained. This sample gives roughly 850,000 clones in total; about 96% of them show up just once. The ten top clones hold less than 0.25% of the sample. CD8 naive samples were CD45RO-negative cells positively selected for CCR7, giving a CD45RA+CCR7+ population that excluded TemRA cells. The sequenced sample consisted of naive CD8+ T cells sorted from blood. The cell subset or site label, read with the paper, signifies: CD45RA+CCR7+. The receptor set was obtained from a man aged 25-40 years in good health.

This clone was detected once. The chain recombines TRBV5-5 with TRBJ2-1, with 9 bases that match TRBD2. Germline V gene data show CDR1 as SGHKS and CDR2 as YYEKEE (reference sequence). The J segment lost 5 bases and the V segment lost 0 bases, leaving 6 bases of the junction unmatched. The CDR3 consists of 16 residues. The DNA of the CDR3 is TGTGCCAGCAGCTTGGGAGGACTAGCGAGAAACAATGAGCAGTTCTTC. Translated, it gives CASSLGGLARNNEQFF.

This chain joins TRBV2 and TRBJ1-1; possibly TRBD1 for D (5 bases). Germline values: CDR1 SNHLY, CDR2 FYNNEI. V was trimmed by 9 bases and J by 1 base, leaving 9 bases between them. The CDR3 spans 12 residues. The CDR3 protein is CASGQGNTEAFF. As DNA, the CDR3 is TGTGCCAGTGGGCAGGGGAACACTGAAGCTTTCTTT.

For this clone: Other DNA sequences within the sample encode an identical CDR3. The rearrangement uses TRBV6-5 and TRBJ2-2; weak D call: TRBD1 (5 bases). Germline lookup yields CDR1 MNHEY and CDR2 SVGAGI. CDR3 size: 15 residues. V was shortened by 4 bases and J by 0 bases, with 9 bases between the two germline ends. The CDR3 reads CASSLTGANTGELFF. Written as DNA, the CDR3 is TGTGCCAGCAGTTTAACAGGCGCGAACACCGGGGAGCTGTTTTTT.

This chain uses TRBV6-1 with TRBJ2-1; TRBD2 agrees at 12 bases. Germline V gives CDR1 MNHNS, CDR2 SASEGT. The CDR3 sequence is 18 residues long. Trimming cost V 4 bases and J 9 bases; bases outside gene matches: 16. CDR3 protein: CASSAEKGLAGGPGEQFF. CDR3 DNA: TGTGCCAGCAGTGCCGAAAAGGGCCTAGCGGGAGGGCCAGGTGAGCAGTTCTTC.

This sequence joins TRBV7-2 and TRBJ2-7; 8 bases line up with TRBD1. CDR1 and CDR2 (germline): SGHTA, FQGNSA. This CDR3 has 12 amino acids. V gave up 4 bases and J gave up 6 bases; unmatched junction bases: 2. As DNA, the CDR3 is TGTGCCAGCAGCTCGACAGGGGCCGAGCAGTACTTC. Translated: CASSSTGAEQYF.

The chain couples TRBV28 to TRBJ2-7; the match to TRBD1 covers 10 bases. Germline V CDR1 and CDR2: MDHEN, SYDVKM. There are 14 residues in the CDR3. Trimming removed 6 bases from V and 7 bases from J; junction bases left unmatched: 9. The CDR3 coding sequence is TGTGCCAGCAGCCCGATCGGGACAGGGGAAGAGCAGTACTTC. Its translation: CASSPIGTGEEQYF.

This clone has a single count. The chain employs TRBV19 and TRBJ2-1, with D perhaps matching TRBD1 (6 bases). V gave up 3 bases and J gave up 5 bases, with 14 bases separating them. Germline V gene lookup returns CDR1 LNHDA and CDR2 SQIVND (reference sequence). The CDR3 covers 15 residues. The CDR3 region is CASSIRPGTHNEQFF. In nucleotides, the CDR3 is TGTGCCAGTAGTATTCGACCCGGGACACACAATGAGCAGTTCTTC.

V and J are TRBV5-1 and TRBJ2-5, with D maybe TRBD1 (5 bases). V lost 1 base, J lost 4 bases, and 14 bases lay in between. Germline V gene data show CDR1 as SGHRS and CDR2 as YFSETQ. The CDR3 totals 15 residues. The DNA for the CDR3 is TGCGCCAGCAGCTTGATCAGGGTTGCGACAGAGACCCAGTACTTC. Translation: CASSLIRVATETQYF.

This rearrangement joins TRBV29-1 to TRBJ2-1; TRBD2 matches at 12 bases. The CDR3 spans 18 residues. Germline V gene lookup returns CDR1 SQVTM and CDR2 ANQGSEA. Trimming at V came to 5 bases and at J to 2 bases, leaving 13 bases not matched to a gene. The CDR3 region has the DNA TGCAGCGTTATCCTCGTGCTAGCGGGAGGGACGGCCTACAATGAGCAGTTCTTC. Its translation: CSVILVLAGGTAYNEQFF.

The chain joins TRBV27 to TRBJ2-1; D is ambiguous. This CDR3 has 13 amino acids. The ends were cut back, 7 bases at V and 2 bases at J, with 9 bases in the middle. Germline CDR1 MNHEY, CDR2 SMNVEV (reference sequence). CDR3 sequence reads: CASMQETYNEQFF. CDR3 nucleotide sequence: TGTGCCAGCATGCAGGAGACCTACAATGAGCAGTTCTTC.

This clone was recorded a few times. The genes are TRBV9 and TRBJ2-5; 11 bases are shared with TRBD2. The CDR3 totals 14 residues. Losses at the gene ends were 3 bases for V and 4 bases for J; bases not matched to a gene: 2. Germline V gene lookup returns CDR1 SGDLS and CDR2 YYNGEE. CDR3 loop: CASSGSGRVETQYF. The CDR3 DNA follows: TGTGCCAGCAGCGGTAGCGGGAGGGTAGAGACCCAGTACTTC.

Regarding this clone: Within the sample, other DNA sequences also encode this same CDR3. The genes are TRBV19 and TRBJ2-1; 14 bases are a match to TRBD2. Germline V lookup: CDR1 LNHDA, CDR2 SQIVND (reference sequence). The CDR3 runs to 15 residues. The trim removed 3 bases at V and 7 bases at J, leaving 2 bases unmatched. CDR3 sequence reads: CASSIGTSGSNEQFF. The CDR3 coding sequence is TGTGCCAGTAGTATTGGGACTAGCGGGAGTAATGAGCAGTTCTTC.

The rearrangement links TRBV6-5 to TRBJ2-2; D call uncertain. Germline V gene lookup returns CDR1 MNHEY and CDR2 SVGAGI. This CDR3 spans 15 amino acids. Between the trimmed V and J ends, which lost 5 bases and 1 base, there was a span of 11 bases. The CDR3 here is CASSKIDQNTGELFF. The CDR3 coding sequence is TGTGCCAGCAGTAAAATCGACCAGAACACCGGGGAGCTGTTTTTT.

V and J are TRBV5-1 and TRBJ2-1, with D unclear. The CDR3 runs to 14 residues. Trimming removed 0 bases from V and 10 bases from J, with 14 bases in between. Germline lookup yields CDR1 SGHRS and CDR2 YFSETQ. CDR3: CASSLVLAVNEQFF. The DNA of the CDR3 is TGCGCCAGCAGCTTGGTGTTAGCTGTCAACGAGCAGTTCTTC.

The chain links TRBV19 to TRBJ2-6, with a possible D match to TRBD1 (6 bases). This CDR3 region has 14 residues. Per the germline V gene, CDR1 is LNHDA and CDR2 is SQIVND (reference sequence). V was clipped by 7 bases and J by 2 bases, with 9 bases between them. The CDR3 sequence: CASTTGPGANVLTF. DNA for the CDR3: TGTGCCAGTACTACAGGGCCTGGGGCCAACGTCCTGACTTTC.

The rearrangement uses TRBV11-2 and TRBJ1-1; D possibly corresponds to TRBD1 (5 bases). The CDR3 runs to 13 residues. With 4 bases removed from V and 11 bases from J, the gap between germline ends came to 17 bases. Germline lookup yields CDR1 SGHAT and CDR2 FQNNGV. The CDR3 is CASSYDPYAGAFF. The CDR3 nucleotides read TGTGCCAGCAGCTATGACCCATACGCAGGGGCTTTCTTT.